The entry below describes one T cell receptor beta chain. The data were taken from a study of cytomegalovirus exposure and HLA in healthy donors. The PCR employed 60 Vbeta primers together with 13 Jbeta primers. Generated by immunoSEQ multiplex PCR, the TCRdb table keeps only in-frame clones and is missing some. The profile shows about 140,000 clones, 61% of them singletons. The V gene end was trimmed by 5 bases and the J gene end by 4 bases; junction bases not matched to a gene: 2. CDR3 length: 12 residues. Germline V CDR1 and CDR2: SGHRS, YFSETQ. The V call is TRBV5-1, the J call TRBJ2-7; TRBD1 aligns across 8 bases. This sequence was found in a male donor in good health and CMV-seronegative. What was sequenced was PBMCs. The CDR3: CASRDRVYEQYF. Here the CDR3 DNA reads TGCGCCAGCAGGGACAGGGTATACGAGCAGTACTTC.